This T cell receptor beta chain was identified in a study of T cell repertoires in cytomegalovirus infection. From the reads, TCRdb called clonotypes with MiXCR, one entry per CDR3 protein. The table shows around 900,000 distinct CDR3 sequences, with about a third occurring only once. J was trimmed by 4 bases and V by 2 bases; bases with no gene match: 11. The CDR3 sequence is 16 residues long. The germline V gene has CDR1 LNHNV and CDR2 YYDKDF (reference sequence). This clonotype occurred a few times. Its cognate antigen is unknown. The chain has TRBV15 and TRBJ2-7, with 7 bases fitting TRBD2. The sequences come from cultured CD8+ T cells from PBMCs, collected from culture after CMV antigen stimulation. This receptor was identified in a human donor in good health (CMV status not recorded). Some clones in this sample may be carry-over from other donors' samples. This CDR3 reads CATSRPSAGEAYEQYV. In DNA, the CDR3 is TGTGCCACCAGCAGACCTTCGGCGGGGGAGGCTTACGAGCAGTACGTC.